These 25 T cell receptor beta chains were all obtained from the same sample, sequenced in a study of cytomegalovirus exposure and HLA in healthy donors. This PCR relied on a set of 60 Vbeta primers and 13 Jbeta primers. Profiled with immunoSEQ multiplex PCR; TCRdb holds only in-frame clones, not every one. The sample has 99,000 or so clones; roughly 75% are singletons. Sequenced sample: PBMCs. The receptors were sampled from a woman aged 40 to 50 in good health and CMV-seronegative.

The chain has TRBV19 and TRBJ1-5; a weak D match, TRBD1 (5 bases). V gave up 9 bases and J gave up 1 base, with 25 bases separating them. The CDR3 loop spans 18 amino acids. Germline V gene sequence: CDR1 LNHDA, CDR2 SQIVND (reference sequence). The CDR3 nucleotides are TGTGCCAGCGCCGGACACGGTGGGGCTTTCCCGAGCAATCAGCCCCAGCATTTT. This codes for CASAGHGGAFPSNQPQHF.

CDR3 residues: CASGQGDPFTPLNTEAFF. CDR3 DNA sequence: TGTGCCAGCGGACAGGGGGACCCCTTTACCCCCCTGAACACTGAAGCTTTCTTT. V usage is TRBV27 and J usage is TRBJ1-1, with 10 nucleotides matching TRBD1. The CDR3 is 18 residues long. V shed 8 bases and J 0 bases; nucleotides not matched to a gene: 15. The germline V gene encodes CDR1 MNHEY and CDR2 SMNVEV (reference sequence).

The V gene is TRBV27, the J gene TRBJ2-1; 10 bases are a match to TRBD1. J gave up 9 bases and V 2 bases, and 10 bases lay outside the gene matches. Germline loops: CDR1 MNHEY, CDR2 SMNVEV (reference sequence). The CDR3 extends over 16 amino acids. CDR3 DNA sequence: TGTGCCAGCAGTTTACCCCGGGACAGGGGCCTGGGTGAGCAGTTCTTC. Translated: CASSLPRDRGLGEQFF.

J is TRBJ2-1 and V is TRBV6-4, with 8 bases that match TRBD2. V gave up 0 bases and J gave up 6 bases; unmatched junction bases: 1. The CDR3 is made up of 14 amino acids. Germline V gene data show CDR1 as MRHNA and CDR2 as SNTAGT. CDR3 sequence reads: CASSDSSGSNEQFF. The CDR3 DNA is TGTGCCAGCAGTGACTCGAGCGGGAGCAATGAGCAGTTCTTC.

The chain employs TRBV11-2 and TRBJ2-1; TRBD2 aligns across 10 bases. The germline V gene has CDR1 SGHAT and CDR2 FQNNGV. V gave up 3 bases and J gave up 0 bases; unmatched junction bases: 8. The CDR3 length is 18 residues. The CDR3, as DNA: TGTGCCAGCAGCTTGACTAGCGGGTTCCCTAGCTCCTACAATGAGCAGTTCTTC. Translating gives CASSLTSGFPSSYNEQFF.

V usage is TRBV19 and J usage is TRBJ1-2; 8 nucleotides align to TRBD1. Per the germline V gene, CDR1 is LNHDA and CDR2 is SQIVND (reference sequence). V lost 4 bases, J lost 3 bases, and 4 bases stayed unmatched. There are 14 residues in the CDR3. Here the CDR3 DNA reads TGTGCCAGTAGTAAACCGACAGGGGACTATGGCTACACCTTC. Translated, it gives CASSKPTGDYGYTF.

The chain combines TRBV28 with TRBJ2-1; 9 bases are shared with TRBD2. The CDR3 consists of 17 residues. CDR1 is MDHEN and CDR2 is SYDVKM in the germline V gene. V shed 3 bases, J shed 6 bases, and the junction held 12 bases outside the gene matches. CDR3 DNA: TGTGCCAGCAGTTTCTTTTTTTCGCTAGCGGGAAGCAATGAGCAGTTCTTC. Translated: CASSFFFSLAGSNEQFF. Based on the CDR3 plus reference TRBV28 and TRBJ2-1, the full variable domain is DVKVTQSSRYLVKRTGEKVFLECVQDMDHENMFWYRQDPGLGLRLIYFSYDVKMKEKGDIPEGYSVSREKKERFSLILESASTNQTSMYLCASSFFFSLAGSNEQFFGPGTRLTVL.

The rearrangement uses TRBV27 and TRBJ1-2; 8 bases match TRBD1. Germline V gene lookup returns CDR1 MNHEY and CDR2 SMNVEV (reference sequence). CDR3 length: 15 residues. V lost 5 bases and J lost 8; bases outside the gene matches: 13. CDR3 coding DNA: TGTGCCAGCAGTAGCGCGGGACAGGTTGTCTGGGGCTACACCTTC. This gives the protein CASSSAGQVVWGYTF.

This chain joins TRBV27 and TRBJ1-1; D remains unclear. V dropped 4 bases and J dropped 5 bases, with 14 bases sitting between them. CDR1 MNHEY and CDR2 SMNVEV come from the germline V gene (reference sequence). The CDR3 sequence is 14 residues long. CDR3: CASSSTPPGTEAFF. As DNA, the CDR3 is TGTGCCAGCAGTTCGACGCCCCCCGGGACTGAAGCTTTCTTT.

This clone was seen a handful of times. The rearrangement links TRBV5-8 to TRBJ2-2; tentative D call: TRBD1 (6 bases). This CDR3 region has 14 residues. Trimming pared 3 bases from V and 4 bases from J, leaving 10 bases between. Germline values: CDR1 SGHTS, CDR2 YDEGEE. In nucleotides, the CDR3 is TGTGCCAGCAGCTCTGGACAGATCACCGGGGAGCTGTTTTTT. Translation: CASSSGQITGELFF.

The chain has TRBV13 and TRBJ1-5; D unclear. The CDR3 runs 15 residues. Germline values: CDR1 PRHDT, CDR2 FYEKMQ (reference sequence). With 0 bases removed from V and 3 bases from J, the gap between germline ends came to 9 bases. The CDR3 loop is CASSLGMGLNQPQHF. DNA for the CDR3: TGTGCCAGCAGCTTAGGGATGGGCCTCAATCAGCCCCAGCATTTT.

A word on this clone: One end of the junction is discordant with germline, which a read error may explain. The chain employs TRBV18 and TRBJ1-3, with D maybe TRBD1 (5 bases). The CDR3 totals 16 residues. Germline assignment: CDR1 KGHSH and CDR2 LQKENI. The CDR3, as DNA: TGTGCCAGCTCACCACCGAGAACGCAGGGTGGATACACCATATATTTT. Its protein product is CASSPPRTQGGYTIYF.

This chain uses TRBV5-1 with TRBJ2-5, with 14 bases lining up with TRBD2. The end of the DNA is better explained by TRBJ2-7, so the J call may be wrong. The CDR3 is made up of 16 amino acids. Germline V lookup: CDR1 SGHRS, CDR2 YFSETQ. The CDR3 loop is CASSLGLAGGPYEQYF. CDR3 sequence (DNA): TGCGCCAGCAGCTTGGGACTAGCGGGAGGGCCCTACGAGCAGTACTTC.

V usage is TRBV19 and J usage is TRBJ1-2; possible D gene TRBD1, 6 bases. The germline V gene encodes CDR1 LNHDA and CDR2 SQIVND (reference sequence). The V end was cut by 4 bases, the J end by 7 bases, with 31 bases between. This CDR3 has 19 amino acids. The CDR3 protein is CASSRKQGDRNSPRFGYTF. The CDR3 DNA is TGTGCCAGTAGTAGGAAACAGGGCGACCGGAACTCCCCAAGGTTTGGCTACACCTTC.

The chain joins TRBV7-2 to TRBJ2-7; 9 bases line up with TRBD1. This CDR3 is built from 15 residues. Germline lookup yields CDR1 SGHTA and CDR2 FQGNSA. The junction had 5 bases not matched to a gene; V was cut back by 5 bases and J by 0 bases. The CDR3 nucleotides are TGTGCCAGCAGCCCAGGACAGGGGCGCTCCTACGAGCAGTACTTC. This sequence encodes CASSPGQGRSYEQYF. Complete variable domain (other parts from reference TRBV7-2 and TRBJ2-7): GAGVSQSPSNKVTEKGKDVELRCDPISGHTALYWYRQSLGQGLEFLIYFQGNSAPDKSGLPSDRFSAERTGGSVSTLTIQRTQQEDSAVYLCASSPGQGRSYEQYFGPGTRLTVT.

The chain employs TRBV9 and TRBJ1-2; possibly TRBD1 for D (6 bases). The germline CDR1 and CDR2 sequences are SGDLS and YYNGEE. V was trimmed by 2 bases and J by 2 bases, leaving 13 bases between them. The CDR3 consists of 15 residues. The CDR3 sequence: CASSVGGQKNYGYTF. The CDR3 DNA reads as TGTGCCAGCAGCGTCGGTGGACAGAAGAACTATGGCTACACCTTC. Variable domain in full (rest from reference TRBV9 and TRBJ1-2): DSGVTQTPKHLITATGQRVTLRCSPRSGDLSVYWYQQSLDQGLQFLIQYYNGEERAKGNILERFSAQQFPDLHSELNLSSLELGDSALYFCASSVGGQKNYGYTFGSGTRLTVV.

This chain joins TRBV28 and TRBJ1-5, with 10 positions matching TRBD1. Germline values: CDR1 MDHEN, CDR2 SYDVKM. The CDR3 has 14 amino acids. With 6 bases clipped from V and 5 bases from J, the junction kept 4 bases outside the gene matches. CDR3 nucleotides: TGTGCCAGCAGGACAGGGGGCTCTTATCAGCCCCAGCATTTT. Its translation is CASRTGGSYQPQHF.

This chain joins TRBV29-1 and TRBJ2-7, with TRBD2 as a possible D gene (5 bases). In germline, CDR1 is SQVTM, CDR2 ANQGSEA. Trimming took 7 bases from V and 4 from J, leaving 11 bases between them. This CDR3 is 11 amino acids long. The CDR3 DNA is TGCAGCGGGCCGGGATTTTACGAGCAGTACTTC. Its protein is CSGPGFYEQYF.

V usage is TRBV27 and J usage is TRBJ1-2; the D gene is possibly TRBD1 (5 bases). V was shortened by 6 bases and J by 5 bases, with 7 bases between the two germline ends. The CDR3 covers 11 residues. The germline V gene has CDR1 MNHEY and CDR2 SMNVEV (reference sequence). The CDR3 is CASSPGYGYTF. As DNA, the CDR3 is TGTGCCAGCAGCCCAGGGTATGGCTACACCTTC.

The chain carries TRBV27 and TRBJ1-6; possibly TRBD1 for D (5 bases). There are 15 residues in the CDR3. Germline-derived CDR1 and CDR2 are MNHEY and SMNVEV (reference sequence). The V and J ends lost 5 bases and 8 bases respectively, with 16 bases between them. This CDR3 is CASSLIRVGDSPLHF. The CDR3 nucleotides read TGTGCCAGCAGTCTCATCAGGGTTGGGGATTCACCCCTCCACTTT.

Turning to this clone: Other DNA sequences within the sample encode an identical CDR3. The genes are TRBV6-5 and TRBJ2-2; 9 bases agree with TRBD1. The V and J ends lost 7 bases and 0 bases, in that order; junction bases with no gene match: 3. From germline, CDR1 is MNHEY and CDR2 SVGAGI. The CDR3 consists of 15 residues. Written as DNA, the CDR3 is TGTGCCAGCAATGGACAGGGGACGAACACCGGGGAGCTGTTTTTT. Translation gives CASNGQGTNTGELFF.

Remarks on this clone: This same CDR3 is encoded by further DNA sequences in the sample. The CDR3 region is CSVLAYNEQYF. The CDR3 region has the DNA TGCAGCGTTCTAGCATACAACGAGCAGTACTTC. This chain links TRBV29-1 with TRBJ2-7, with D possibly matching TRBD2 (5 bases). Trimming took 5 bases from V and 5 from J, leaving 10 bases between them. Germline CDR1 is SQVTM and CDR2 is ANQGSEA. The CDR3 runs 11 residues.

V gene TRBV6-6 combines with J gene TRBJ1-2; D gene unclear. Germline V gene lookup returns CDR1 MNHNY and CDR2 SVGAGI (reference sequence). V was pared by 6 bases and J by 8 bases, with 16 bases between. The CDR3 has 13 residues. The CDR3 region has the DNA TGTGCCAGCAGCCCGGGGAGAGGAGGAGGCTACACCTTC. It yields the protein CASSPGRGGGYTF.

The rearrangement links TRBV4-3 to TRBJ1-5; D gene unclear. The germline V gene has CDR1 LGHNA and CDR2 YSLEER. The CDR3 consists of 14 residues. Trimming stripped 0 bases from V and 2 bases from J, with 5 bases between. The CDR3 DNA sequence: TGCGCCAGCAGCCAAGATCTAGGCAATCAGCCCCAGCATTTT. It codes for CASSQDLGNQPQHF.

This chain uses TRBV2 with TRBJ2-1; TRBD2 is a possible D gene (6 bases). Trimming stripped 10 bases from V and 4 bases from J, with 11 bases between. The germline V gene has CDR1 SNHLY and CDR2 FYNNEI. The CDR3 runs 12 residues. CDR3 DNA: TGTGCCACCCAAAGCGGGTACAATGAGCAGTTCTTC. It translates to CATQSGYNEQFF.